The 7 T cell receptor beta chains listed next were all sequenced from one sample in a study of blood T cell repertoires in COVID-19. Measured with immunoSEQ multiplex PCR; TCRdb has only the in-frame clones, and not every one. The sample contains approximately 90,000 clones, 65% to 85% of which appear only once. Sequenced material: peripheral blood. These TCRs come from a man aged 80 or over with active or convalescent COVID-19.

The chain employs TRBV19 and TRBJ1-2; 12 bases are a match to TRBD1. Germline trimming cut 5 bases from V and 4 bases from J; bases unmatched to any gene: 5. CDR1 LNHDA and CDR2 SQIVND come from the germline V gene (reference sequence). The CDR3 runs to 15 residues. The CDR3 here is CASSVGTGGSYGYTF. DNA for the CDR3: TGTGCCAGTAGTGTCGGGACAGGGGGCTCCTATGGCTACACCTTC.

The count of this clone is one. The rearrangement links TRBV9 to TRBJ2-3; maybe TRBD2 (6 bases). Germline loops: CDR1 SGDLS, CDR2 YYNGEE. V was pared by 5 bases and J by 0 bases, with 13 bases between. This CDR3 has 15 amino acids. CDR3 DNA: TGTGCCAGCAGTCCAACGGACTATAGCACAGATACGCAGTATTTT. Its protein is CASSPTDYSTDTQYF.

The rearrangement joins TRBV24-1 to TRBJ1-2, with TRBD1 as a possible D gene (6 bases). This CDR3 comprises 13 residues. Trimming cost V 4 bases and J 4 bases, with 9 bases left between them. Looked up from germline, CDR1 is KGHDR and CDR2 is SFDVKD. The CDR3 sequence: CATSEGGRYGYTF. CDR3 DNA: TGTGCCACCAGTGAAGGGGGTCGCTATGGCTACACCTTC.

The V and J genes are TRBV5-4 and TRBJ2-7; 10 bases match TRBD2. Germline V gene sequence: CDR1 SGHNT, CDR2 YYREEE (reference sequence). The CDR3 length is 16 residues. With 1 base clipped from V and 1 base from J, the junction kept 5 bases outside the gene matches. The CDR3 reads CASSLSIAGGSYEQYF. Here the CDR3 DNA reads TGTGCCAGCAGCTTGAGTATAGCGGGGGGTTCCTACGAGCAGTACTTC.

This clone came up a few times. J is TRBJ2-2 and V is TRBV15; possible D gene TRBD2, 6 bases. The CDR3 is made up of 15 amino acids. From germline, CDR1 is LNHNV and CDR2 YYDKDF (reference sequence). Deletions cut 5 bases from V and 0 bases from J, with 10 bases between. The CDR3 region has the DNA TGTGCCACCAGCGTGACTAGGGCGAACACCGGGGAGCTGTTTTTT. Translated: CATSVTRANTGELFF.

The chain uses TRBV6-5 and TRBJ1-2; tentatively, D is TRBD1 (5 bases). V was trimmed by 5 bases and J by 7 bases, leaving 17 bases between them. This CDR3 has 14 residues. In germline, CDR1 is MNHEY, CDR2 SVGAGI. The CDR3 nucleotides are TGTGCCAGCAGTACCCTCGGGGGGAGGGGTGGCTACACCTTC. Amino acids: CASSTLGGRGGYTF.

The chain employs TRBV19 and TRBJ1-5; 10 bases match TRBD1. Looked up from germline, CDR1 is LNHDA and CDR2 is SQIVND (reference sequence). J was trimmed by 6 bases and V by 5 bases; bases with no gene match: 10. This CDR3 spans 16 amino acids. The CDR3 reads CASSLIGTGVTQPQHF. The CDR3 DNA sequence: TGTGCCAGTAGTCTCATAGGGACAGGGGTGACTCAGCCCCAGCATTTT.